Listed below are T cell receptor beta chains from one sample, sequenced in a study of blood T cell repertoires in COVID-19. Some clones are missing from TCRdb's copy, which holds only in-frame ones; the method was immunoSEQ multiplex PCR. The repertoire consists of tens of thousands of clones, with less than 95% occurring once and the leading ten covering around 2.3%. Sequenced input: peripheral blood. These receptors all stem from a human donor with active COVID-19. The donor label of this sample is uncertain. Both conserved end residues are part of each CDR3. The D gene is left open where the match is weak. Rows give clone size only sometimes, using once, few, many, or a class for an expanded clone.

V	J	size	D	length	DNA	CDR3
TRBV6-6	TRBJ1-1	-	TRBD1	14	TGTGCCAGCAGTTACCCGGACAGGGGGCCTGAAGCTTTCTTT	CASSYPDRGPEAFF
TRBV5-5	TRBJ2-1	-	-	13	TGTGCCAGCGGACCGACAGCTTACAATGAGCAGTTCTTC	CASGPTAYNEQFF
TRBV5-1	TRBJ2-1	-	-	14	TGCGCCAGCAGCCCCGACCGGGCCTACAATGAGCAGTTCTTC	CASSPDRAYNEQFF
TRBV9	TRBJ1-3	-	-	15	TGTGCCAGCAGCGTAGCCGACAGCTCTGGAAACACCATATATTTT	CASSVADSSGNTIYF
TRBV2	TRBJ1-1	-	TRBD1	14	TGTGCCAGTCACGTGGGACAGGGGGACACTGAAGCTTTCTTT	CASHVGQGDTEAFF
TRBV9	TRBJ2-1	once	TRBD1	18	TGTGCCAGCAGCCCAAAATTACCGGGACAGGGGTCCTACAATGAGCAGTTCTTC	CASSPKLPGQGSYNEQFF
TRBV6-6	TRBJ2-7	-	TRBD2	14	TGTGCCAGCAGTCCTAGGGGCGGGGGCTACGAGCAGTACTTC	CASSPRGGGYEQYF
TRBV7-9	TRBJ2-7	-	TRBD1	13	TGTGCCAGCAACCTGGACAGGGAGGCCGAGCAGTACTTC	CASNLDREAEQYF
TRBV28	TRBJ2-1	-	-	14	TGTGCCAGCAGTTGGGTGGGGGCTTACAATGAGCAGTTCTTC	CASSWVGAYNEQFF
TRBV10-3	TRBJ1-1	-	-	12	TGTGCCATCAGTGACAGGGCCACTGAAGCTTTCTTT	CAISDRATEAFF
TRBV6-2/TRBV6-3	TRBJ2-3	-	TRBD2	18	TGTGCCAGCAGTTACTTATTGCCGGGACTAGCAGTAACAGATACGCAGTATTTT	CASSYLLPGLAVTDTQYF
TRBV5-5	TRBJ1-6	-	TRBD1	15	TGTGCCAGCAGCTTTGGACAGGGTACGAATTCACCCCTCCACTTT	CASSFGQGTNSPLHF
TRBV7-2	TRBJ1-4	-	-	15	TGTGCCAGCAGCTTACTAGCGGGGGGAGATCAAAAACTGTTTTTT	CASSLLAGGDQKLFF
TRBV5-6	TRBJ1-2	-	TRBD1	13	TGTGCCAGCAGTTATGGACAGGGCGATGGCTACACCTTC	CASSYGQGDGYTF
TRBV27	TRBJ2-7	-	-	15	TGTGCCAGCAGTTTATCTATAGAGAAGCGGTACGAGCAGTACTTC	CASSLSIEKRYEQYF
TRBV9	TRBJ2-1	few	TRBD1	15	TGTGCCAGCAGCTCAGGACAGGGGAGGTATAATGAGCAGTTCTTC	CASSSGQGRYNEQFF
TRBV13	TRBJ2-7	-	TRBD2	14	TGTGCCAGCAGCTTAGGTGGGGGGGTAAACGAGCAGTACTTC	CASSLGGGVNEQYF
TRBV11-2	TRBJ1-4	-	TRBD1	15	TGTGCCAGCAGCTTGACAGGGGCAACTAATGAAAAACTGTTTTTT	CASSLTGATNEKLFF
TRBV7-3	TRBJ1-2	-	-	12	TGTGCCAGCAGTTCCCAGGGGTTTGGCTACACCTTC	CASSSQGFGYTF
TRBV27	TRBJ1-5	-	-	12	TGTGCCAGCCATCATTGCGTAATTCAGGAGCATTTT	CASHHCVIQEHF
TRBV7-3	TRBJ2-3	-	-	13	TGTGCCAGCAGCACCCGCAGGGGTGATACGCAGTATTTT	CASSTRRGDTQYF
TRBV9	TRBJ1-2	-	-	14	TGTGCCAGCAGCGAGGGACACGTTAACTATGGCTACACCTTC	CASSEGHVNYGYTF
TRBV29-1	TRBJ2-5	-	-	13	TGCAGCGTCGAGAAACGGAGGGGAGAGACCCAGTACTTC	CSVEKRRGETQYF
TRBV2	TRBJ2-5	-	TRBD1	14	TGTGCCAGCAGGAGGGACAGGGGGTTGGAGACCCAGTACTTC	CASRRDRGLETQYF
TRBV7-8	TRBJ2-4	-	-	16	TGTGCCAGCACCCCCAACCCTAGAGAAGCTAAAAACATTCAGTACTTC	CASTPNPREAKNIQYF
TRBV7-2	TRBJ2-1	-	-	17	TGTGCCAGCAGCTTAGCCGTTTGGCAGGGGACGAGCAATGAGCAGTTCTTC	CASSLAVWQGTSNEQFF
TRBV28	TRBJ1-5	-	-	14	TGTGCCAGCAGTTTATTGGGGCAAGTGGAGCCCCAGCATTTT	CASSLLGQVEPQHF
TRBV18	TRBJ2-7	-	TRBD1	16	TGTGCCAGCTCACCACCTCCGGGACAGGGCTCCTACGAGCAGTACTTC	CASSPPPGQGSYEQYF
TRBV7-9	TRBJ1-6	few	-	14	TGTGCCAGCAGTCATACAGAGGGTAATTCACCCCTCCACTTT	CASSHTEGNSPLHF
TRBV28	TRBJ2-7	-	TRBD1	14	TGTGCCAGCAGTCCGACAGGGGGCTTAAGGGAGCAGTACTTC	CASSPTGGLREQYF
TRBV20-1	TRBJ2-1	-	-	11	TGCAGTGCTAGAGAGGCAGATGAGCAGTTCTTC	CSAREADEQFF
TRBV11-2	TRBJ1-2	-	TRBD1	14	TGTGCCAGCAGCTTCAATACAGGGGACTATGGCTACACCTTC	CASSFNTGDYGYTF
TRBV21-1	TRBJ1-1	-	-	16	TGTGCCAGCAGCAACGACATGCACACAATTCGCACTGAAGCTTTCTTT	CASSNDMHTIRTEAFF
TRBV28	TRBJ2-7	-	-	13	TGTGCCAGCTCCGGCCGGCGTCGCGGCGAGCAGTACTTC	CASSGRRRGEQYF
TRBV7-2	TRBJ1-2	once	-	14	TGTGCCAGCAGCTCGACCAGGGGAAACTATGGCTACACCTTC	CASSSTRGNYGYTF
TRBV10-1	TRBJ2-3	few	-	12	TGCGCCAGCAGTGACTCCACTTTTCCGCAGTATTTT	CASSDSTFPQYF
TRBV6-5	TRBJ1-5	-	TRBD1	15	TGTGCCGGTGGTCTCGACAGGGACGGTAGTCAGCCCCAGCATTTT	CAGGLDRDGSQPQHF
TRBV6-2/TRBV6-3	TRBJ1-3	once	-	16	TGTGCCAGCAGTTACTCGGGACAATCCTCTGGAAACACCATATATTTT	CASSYSGQSSGNTIYF
TRBV7-2	TRBJ1-2	-	-	15	TGTGCCAGCAGCCCCGGGGGTCCCGGCTCCTATGGCTACACCTTC	CASSPGGPGSYGYTF
TRBV27	TRBJ1-4	-	TRBD1	14	TGTGCCAGCAGTAGACAGGGGGGGAATGAAAAACTGTTTTTT	CASSRQGGNEKLFF
TRBV7-3	TRBJ2-2	-	TRBD2	18	TGTGCCAGCAGACAATCGGCCGCGGGGGAAACGTTCGCCGGGGAGCTGTTTTTT	CASRQSAAGETFAGELFF